The present T cell receptor (beta chain) was sequenced within a study of blood T cell repertoires in COVID-19. Study-level information: Researchers got acute and convalescent COVID-19 samples from the United States, Italy and Spain. In each case, the material was cDNA or gDNA derived from T cells, B-cell-depleted T cells, or PBMCs.

The CDR3 sequence is 15 residues long. CDR1 is SGDLS, CDR2 YYNGEE, per germline. V lost 0 bases to trimming and J lost 5 bases, with 14 bases between them. In the original analysis: Amplification with reference gene primers provided the estimates of nucleated cell counts. Sequenced by immunoSEQ multiplex PCR; TCRdb stores in-frame clones only, minus some. V, J and clone size were drawn from that table, and D and trimming were deduced from the DNA. Found here are 150,000 to 200,000 clones, over 80% of them singletons; the top ten hold about 8.4%. The TCR originated in a woman between 65 and 79 years old with acute or convalescent COVID-19. Material for sequencing was peripheral blood. The rearrangement uses TRBV9 and TRBJ1-2; D perhaps matches TRBD1 (6 bases). The CDR3 loop reads CASSVGGGGVYGYTF. For the CDR3, the DNA is TGTGCCAGCAGCGTAGGTGGGGGCGGAGTATATGGCTACACCTTC. The whole variable domain, remainder taken from reference TRBV9 and TRBJ1-2, is DSGVTQTPKHLITATGQRVTLRCSPRSGDLSVYWYQQSLDQGLQFLIQYYNGEERAKGNILERFSAQQFPDLHSELNLSSLELGDSALYFCASSVGGGGVYGYTFGSGTRLTVV.